One and the same sample provided the 29 T cell receptor beta chains below, sequenced in a study of post-analysis software for immune sequencing data. Study observations and caveats: When patients were compared with controls, about five TRBV segments were more frequent, TRBV5-6, TRBV5-1 and TRBV20-1 among them.

cDNA libraries for TCR beta contained unique molecular identifiers. TCRdb re-called the PCR reads with MiXCR, one entry per CDR3 protein. The sample includes hundreds of thousands of distinct CDR3 sequences, roughly 40% of them seen just once. These receptors have no known antigen. Sequenced sample: blood. The receptors shown here come from a girl aged 10-17 years with multiple sclerosis.

This chain uses TRBV11-1 with TRBJ2-3, with D hard to call. The CDR3 runs to 14 residues. Germline-derived CDR1 and CDR2 are SGHAT and FQDESV (reference sequence). V shed 1 base and J shed 6 bases, with 11 bases lying between them. CDR3 protein: CASSLGAQRDTQYF. The CDR3 bases are TGTGCCAGCAGCTTAGGTGCCCAGAGGGATACGCAGTATTTT.

This chain joins TRBV27 and TRBJ2-5, with 8 bases aligning to TRBD1. Trimming removed 5 bases from V and 5 bases from J; junction bases left unmatched: 7. The CDR3 sequence is 14 residues long. Germline CDR1 reads MNHEY; CDR2 reads SMNVEV (reference sequence). The CDR3: CASSLGQGLETQYF. DNA of the CDR3: TGTGCCAGCAGTCTTGGACAGGGTTTGGAGACCCAGTACTTC.

This chain uses TRBV12-3 or TRBV12-4 with TRBJ1-4, with 7 bases aligning to TRBD1. The CDR3 consists of 14 residues. The junction had 6 bases not matched to a gene; V was cut back by 6 bases and J by 5 bases. CDR3: CASSHDRANEKLFF. CDR3 nucleotide sequence: TGTGCCAGCAGCCATGACAGGGCAAATGAAAAACTGTTTTTT.

The rearrangement uses TRBV12-3 or TRBV12-4 and TRBJ1-2, with TRBD1 as a possible D gene (5 bases). The CDR3 loop spans 15 amino acids. V lost 5 bases, J lost 2 bases, and 15 bases lay in between. Here the CDR3 reads CASSITGIANYGYTF. The CDR3 bases are TGTGCCAGCAGTATAACAGGCATCGCGAACTATGGCTACACCTTC.

This rearrangement joins TRBV20-1 to TRBJ2-4, with TRBD2 identical over 7 bases. The J call may be in error: the DNA end matches TRBJ2-7 better. Germline CDR1 DFQATT, CDR2 SNEGSKA (reference sequence). The CDR3 runs 16 residues. The CDR3: CSARDGLAEATYEQYF. The CDR3, as DNA: TGCAGTGCTAGAGATGGGCTAGCGGAAGCTACCTACGAGCAGTACTTC.

The V gene is TRBV29-1, the J gene TRBJ2-7; possible D gene TRBD2, 6 bases. Germline CDR1 SQVTM, CDR2 ANQGSEA. Trimming pared 2 bases from V and 6 bases from J, leaving 11 bases between. This CDR3 contains 12 residues. DNA for the CDR3: TGCAGCGTTGAAAGGGACTTTAGCGAGCAGTACTTC. Encoded protein: CSVERDFSEQYF.

The CDR3 DNA follows: TGTGCCAGCAGCTTGACGGGACAGCAAAACTACGAGCAGTACTTC. Its protein is CASSLTGQQNYEQYF. This rearrangement joins TRBV7-2 to TRBJ2-7; 7 bases map to TRBD1. The V gene end was trimmed by 3 bases and the J gene end by 3 bases; junction bases not matched to a gene: 8. The CDR3 is made up of 15 amino acids. Germline CDR1 is SGHTA and CDR2 is FQGNSA.

This sequence joins TRBV7-8 and TRBJ2-1; 8 nucleotides match TRBD1. Germline V lookup: CDR1 SGHVS, CDR2 FQNEAQ. The CDR3 loop spans 15 amino acids. V dropped 2 bases and J dropped 2; count of bases not matched to a gene: 2. This CDR3 reads CASSLYRGTYNEQFF. In DNA, the CDR3 is TGTGCCAGCAGCTTATACAGGGGGACCTACAATGAGCAGTTCTTC.

To note about this clonotype: Likely a read error: the CDR3 ends without its conserved phenylalanine or tryptophan. This chain joins TRBV12-3 or TRBV12-4 and TRBJ2-3, with TRBD1 as a possible D gene (5 bases). V lost 7 bases and J 3 bases, leaving 14 bases between the germline ends. The length of the CDR3 is 14 residues. CDR3 DNA: TGTGCCAGCACCCTAGGGGCGGCAACAGATACGCAGTATTCT. Amino acid sequence: CASTLGAATDTQYS.

The chain combines TRBV6-1 with TRBJ1-4; possible D gene TRBD1, 5 bases. The CDR3 has 15 residues. CDR1 is MNHNS and CDR2 is SASEGT in the germline V gene. Trimming removed 3 bases from V and 6 bases from J, with 14 bases in between. The DNA of the CDR3 is TGTGCCAGCAGTGATTTGGCCCAGGGACATGAAAAACTGTTTTTT. As protein: CASSDLAQGHEKLFF.

The chain is built from TRBV10-3 and TRBJ1-5, with TRBD1 as a possible D gene (5 bases). Germline-derived CDR1 and CDR2 are ENHRY and SYGVKD. Trimming shortened V by 10 bases and J by 6 bases, and 10 bases separated the two germline ends. This CDR3 region has 11 residues. The CDR3 is CATGGSQPQHF. The DNA of the CDR3 is TGTGCCACCGGGGGGAGTCAGCCCCAGCATTTT.

In this sample, this clonotype turned up a few times. The chain links TRBV4-1 to TRBJ1-4, with a possible D match to TRBD1 (6 bases). Germline lookup yields CDR1 MGHRA and CDR2 YSYEKL. Trimming cost V 0 bases and J 5 bases, with 13 bases left between them. The CDR3 loop spans 16 amino acids. Here the CDR3 reads CASSQDRDIWNEKLFF. The CDR3, as DNA: TGCGCCAGCAGCCAAGACCGGGACATTTGGAATGAAAAACTGTTTTTT.

The V gene is TRBV9, the J gene TRBJ2-7; no firm D call. The J call is in doubt because the DNA end fits TRBJ2-5 better. The CDR3 is 14 residues long. Looked up from germline, CDR1 is SGDLS and CDR2 is YYNGEE. CDR3 region: CASSVEALPETQYF. The CDR3 DNA sequence: TGTGCCAGCAGCGTAGAAGCCCTCCCGGAGACCCAGTACTTC.

The chain joins TRBV21-1 to TRBJ2-1; the D call TRBD1 from the table was never checked on the DNA. TRBV21-1 is flagged as a pseudogene. The CDR3 is 11 residues long. CDR3 region: CASGVRAWQFF. CDR3 DNA: TGTGCCAGCGGCGTTAGGGCGTGGCAGTTCTTC.

The rearrangement uses TRBV15 and TRBJ2-3; 11 bases line up with TRBD2. Germline V CDR1 and CDR2: LNHNV, YYDKDF (reference sequence). CDR3 size: 15 residues. With 5 bases clipped from V and 5 bases from J, the junction kept 6 bases outside the gene matches. The CDR3 sequence: CATSPLAGERDTQYF. CDR3 sequence (DNA): TGTGCCACCAGCCCACTAGCGGGGGAGAGAGATACGCAGTATTTT.

Only a few counts were recorded for this clonotype. V usage is TRBV10-3 and J usage is TRBJ2-1; 7 bases match TRBD1. This CDR3 has 14 amino acids. Germline V CDR1 and CDR2: ENHRY, SYGVKD. V shed 6 bases, J shed 6 bases, and the junction held 8 bases outside the gene matches. The CDR3 loop is CAISGQEEVNEQFF. The CDR3 region has the DNA TGTGCCATCAGCGGACAGGAGGAGGTCAATGAGCAGTTCTTC.

The genes are TRBV7-9 and TRBJ2-1; D possibly corresponds to TRBD1 (6 bases). This CDR3 is 13 amino acids long. V was cut by 5 bases and J by 6 bases, with 11 bases left in between. The V gene's germline CDR1 is SEHNR and CDR2 FQNEAQ (reference sequence). The CDR3 nucleotides are TGTGCCAGCAGCAACAGGGACCCCAATGAGCAGTTCTTC. This translates into CASSNRDPNEQFF.

V and J are TRBV25-1 and TRBJ1-2, with 8 bases lining up with TRBD1. The CDR3 sequence is 14 residues long. Germline V gives CDR1 MGHDK, CDR2 SYGVNS. V was clipped by 2 bases and J by 4 bases; unmatched bases: 3. The CDR3 DNA follows: TGTGCCAGCAGTGAACTCCAGGGGGCCTATGGCTACACCTTC. It translates to CASSELQGAYGYTF.

The gene calls are TRBV5-1 and TRBJ2-3; the D gene is possibly TRBD2 (6 bases). The CDR3 loop spans 15 amino acids. Trimming removed 4 bases at V and 0 bases at J, with 12 bases between. The germline gives CDR1 SGHRS, CDR2 YFSETQ. The CDR3 is CASSIQRVSTDTQYF. The CDR3 nucleotides are TGCGCCAGCAGCATTCAGCGGGTGAGCACAGATACGCAGTATTTT.

This clonotype came up a few times. The chain combines TRBV7-8 with TRBJ1-4, with a possible D match to TRBD1 (6 bases). This CDR3 comprises 12 residues. Germline CDR1 reads SGHVS; CDR2 reads FQNEAQ. The V end lost 5 bases, the J end lost 6 bases, and 7 bases lay between the germline ends. The CDR3 sequence is CASSRTDEKLFF. DNA for the CDR3: TGTGCCAGCAGCCGGACAGATGAAAAACTGTTTTTT.

This clonotype has only a few counts. V is TRBV11-3 and J is TRBJ2-7; 13 nucleotides match TRBD2. The germline V gene encodes CDR1 SGHNT and CDR2 YENEEA. After removal of 3 bases from V and 3 bases from J, the junction contained 5 bases not matched to a gene. This CDR3 region has 16 residues. The CDR3 region has the DNA TGTGCCAGCAGCTTTGGGACTAGCGGGAATTTCTACGAGCAGTACTTC. This encodes CASSFGTSGNFYEQYF.

The chain couples TRBV5-1 to TRBJ2-1; tentatively, D is TRBD2 (5 bases). Germline V gene sequence: CDR1 SGHRS, CDR2 YFSETQ. The V and J ends lost 2 bases and 9 bases respectively, with 9 bases between them. CDR3 size: 12 residues. CDR3 DNA sequence: TGCGCCAGCAGCTTATCGACTACTGAGCAGTTCTTC. Protein: CASSLSTTEQFF.

In this sample, this clonotype turned up a few times. The chain employs TRBV7-6 and TRBJ2-7; 9 nucleotides agree with TRBD1. Germline CDR1 SGHVS, CDR2 FNYEAQ. The CDR3 is 16 residues long. The ends lost 2 bases at V and 5 bases at J; junction bases unmatched: 10. CDR3 amino acids: CASSLFYGDRVNEQYF. CDR3 nucleotides: TGTGCCAGCAGCTTATTTTATGGGGACAGGGTCAACGAGCAGTACTTC.

About this clonotype itself: An end of the junction differs from the germline gene, which may be a read error. The chain uses TRBV5-5 and TRBJ2-5; D might be TRBD2 (5 bases). CDR3 length: 14 amino acids. CDR1 and CDR2 (germline): SGHKS, YYEKEE (reference sequence). The chain's CDR3 is CASGLATGKETQYF. CDR3 nucleotides: TGTGCCAGCGGCTTGGCCACGGGAAAAGAGACCCAGTACTTC.

This clonotype occurred once. V usage is TRBV20-1 and J usage is TRBJ1-2; 8 nucleotides align to TRBD1. V was pared by 5 bases and J by 5 bases, with 16 bases of the junction left unmatched. The CDR3 has 16 amino acids. Germline V gene lookup returns CDR1 DFQATT and CDR2 SNEGSKA (reference sequence). The CDR3 sequence: CSAAGPRGLWGYGYTF. The CDR3 DNA follows: TGCAGTGCTGCAGGACCCAGGGGGCTCTGGGGGTATGGCTACACCTTC.

The rearrangement links TRBV10-3 to TRBJ2-7; D perhaps matches TRBD1 (7 bases). V was pared by 9 bases and J by 9 bases, with 24 bases between. This CDR3 comprises 14 residues. Germline CDR1 ENHRY, CDR2 SYGVKD. As DNA, the CDR3 is TGTGCCATGGCTTCCAGGGGGGATAGCGACGCGCAGTACTTC. This translates into CAMASRGDSDAQYF.

The chain uses TRBV12-3 or TRBV12-4 and TRBJ2-1; D gene ambiguous. V lost 5 bases to trimming and J lost 3 bases, with 14 bases between them. The CDR3 totals 15 residues. In DNA form, the CDR3 reads TGTGCCAGCAGTCCACAAGGGATATACTACAATGAGCAGTTCTTC. It is translated as CASSPQGIYYNEQFF.

The chain is built from TRBV28 and TRBJ2-7, with D uncertain. Germline V gene lookup returns CDR1 MDHEN and CDR2 SYDVKM. Trimming shortened V by 7 bases and J by 9 bases, and 19 bases separated the two germline ends. CDR3 length equals 13 residues. The CDR3 protein is CASMNSFGGGQYF. In DNA form, the CDR3 reads TGTGCCAGCATGAATTCCTTCGGTGGCGGGCAGTACTTC.

In its sample, this clonotype was seen a few times. The chain joins TRBV7-3 to TRBJ2-3, with TRBD2 matching over 9 bases. Losses at the gene ends were 4 bases for V and 2 bases for J; bases not matched to a gene: 10. Per the germline V gene, CDR1 is SGHTA and CDR2 is FQGTGA. This CDR3 spans 17 amino acids. CDR3 nucleotides: TGTGCCAGCAGCTCCTATAGCGGGGGTCCCAACACAGATACGCAGTATTTT. This codes for CASSSYSGGPNTDTQYF.